One and the same sample provided the 30 T cell receptor beta chains below, sequenced in a study of CD8+ T cells in alopecia areata. Extraction and reverse transcription of RNA yielded cDNA as the sequencing template. TCRdb keeps only in-frame clones here, not all; method: immunoSEQ multiplex PCR. Counted here are approximately 100,000 clones, about 40% occurring once; the ten biggest clones make up around 0.8%. Source material: CD4+ T cells sorted from blood. Every receptor here comes from a human donor with alopecia areata.

This clone appeared once. The chain joins TRBV11-2 to TRBJ2-1, with D unresolved. Germline values: CDR1 SGHAT, CDR2 FQNNGV. Trimming removed 3 bases from V and 10 bases from J, with 13 bases in between. CDR3 length: 13 residues. CDR3 protein: CASSFTDRSEQFF. CDR3 nucleotides: TGTGCCAGCAGCTTTACGGACCGCTCGGAGCAGTTCTTC.

This rearrangement joins TRBV29-1 to TRBJ1-1; 7 bases line up with TRBD1. The CDR3 has 14 residues. The V and J ends lost 2 bases and 7 bases, in that order; junction bases with no gene match: 10. Per the germline V gene, CDR1 is SQVTM and CDR2 is ANQGSEA. In DNA, the CDR3 is TGCAGCGTTGAACCGACAGGGCAAGTGTTTGAAGCTTTCTTT. Translation: CSVEPTGQVFEAFF.

The chain couples TRBV29-1 to TRBJ1-1; D uncertain. Germline loops: CDR1 SQVTM, CDR2 ANQGSEA. Between the trimmed V and J ends, which lost 4 bases and 1 base, there was a span of 7 bases. This CDR3 contains 12 residues. The CDR3 DNA is TGCAGCGTTGTGTCGGGGAACACTGAAGCTTTCTTT. Its protein product is CSVVSGNTEAFF. Combining the CDR3 with reference TRBV29-1 and TRBJ1-1 gives the whole variable domain SAVISQKPSRDICQRGTSLTIQCQVDSQVTMMFWYRQQPGQSLTLIATANQGSEATYESGFVIDKFPISRPNLTFSTLTVSNMSPEDSSIYLCSVVSGNTEAFFGQGTRLTVV.

There are a few counts of this clone. The chain recombines TRBV29-1 with TRBJ2-1, with D possibly being TRBD1 (6 bases). V was shortened by 7 bases and J by 5 bases, with 18 bases between the two germline ends. This CDR3 has 14 amino acids. Germline-derived CDR1 and CDR2 are SQVTM and ANQGSEA. CDR3 in DNA: TGCAGCGCTGCGAAAAGAACAGGGAACAATGAGCAGTTCTTC. Translation: CSAAKRTGNNEQFF.

The J gene is TRBJ2-2, the V gene TRBV29-1; tentatively, D is TRBD1 (6 bases). V lost 7 bases and J 6 bases, leaving 15 bases between the germline ends. There are 13 residues in the CDR3. Germline V CDR1 and CDR2: SQVTM, ANQGSEA. Here the CDR3 reads CSAQYRDAGELFF. CDR3 sequence (DNA): TGCAGCGCTCAGTACAGGGATGCCGGGGAGCTGTTTTTT.

This clone has more than one count but fewer than ten. The chain links TRBV14 to TRBJ1-2; TRBD1 might be the D (6 bases). CDR1 is SGHDN and CDR2 is FVKESK in the germline V gene. Trimming cost V 4 bases and J 7 bases, with 13 bases left between them. This CDR3 comprises 13 residues. The CDR3 sequence is CASSRGRSVGYTF. The CDR3 nucleotides read TGTGCCAGCAGCCGGGGGCGGAGTGTTGGCTACACCTTC.

This clone was found many times. The V call is TRBV7-2, the J call TRBJ2-1; 10 bases map to TRBD2. This CDR3 region has 15 residues. Germline V gene sequence: CDR1 SGHTA, CDR2 FQGNSA. The ends lost 6 bases at V and 1 base at J; junction bases unmatched: 3. DNA of the CDR3: TGTGCCAGCAGTGAGACTAGCGGGTCCTACAATGAGCAGTTCTTC. It is translated as CASSETSGSYNEQFF. Using reference TRBV7-2 and TRBJ2-1 for the parts outside the CDR3, the full variable domain is GAGVSQSPSNKVTEKGKDVELRCDPISGHTALYWYRQSLGQGLEFLIYFQGNSAPDKSGLPSDRFSAERTGGSVSTLTIQRTQQEDSAVYLCASSETSGSYNEQFFGPGTRLTVL.

This chain connects TRBV2 to TRBJ2-2; D is undetermined. The germline V and J ends were trimmed by 3 bases and 6 bases, with 5 bases remaining between them. The CDR3 extends over 12 amino acids. Germline V lookup: CDR1 SNHLY, CDR2 FYNNEI. The CDR3 loop is CASSDTSGELFF. The CDR3, as DNA: TGTGCCAGCAGTGACACCTCCGGGGAGCTGTTTTTT.

V is TRBV2 and J is TRBJ2-1; D is perhaps TRBD2 (6 bases). The CDR3 spans 12 residues. In germline, CDR1 is SNHLY, CDR2 FYNNEI. The ends were cut back, 5 bases at V and 6 bases at J, with 8 bases in the middle. As DNA, the CDR3 is TGTGCCAGCAGTTTGACTAGCAATGAGCAGTTCTTC. Translated, it gives CASSLTSNEQFF.

This clone was counted only a few times. This chain joins TRBV29-1 and TRBJ2-3; 10 bases are shared with TRBD2. With V trimmed by 6 bases and J by 4 bases, 1 base remained unmatched. The CDR3 consists of 12 residues. The germline V gene has CDR1 SQVTM and CDR2 ANQGSEA. The DNA of the CDR3 is TGCAGCGTGAGCGGGGGGGCAGATACGCAGTATTTT. Residues: CSVSGGADTQYF.

This clone occurred a few times. The chain carries TRBV29-1 and TRBJ2-7, with a tentative D call TRBD2 (6 bases). Germline V gene data show CDR1 as SQVTM and CDR2 as ANQGSEA. V lost 6 bases and J lost 5, with 11 bases in between. CDR3 length equals 11 residues. CDR3 bases: TGCAGCGTAGGGACTGGCCACGAGCAGTACTTC. This sequence encodes CSVGTGHEQYF.

CDR3 in DNA: TGTGCCAGCAGTTTAGGGGTAGGGTCCTACGAGCAGTACTTC. Its protein product is CASSLGVGSYEQYF. This chain links TRBV6-6 with TRBJ2-7; tentatively, D is TRBD1 (5 bases). Trimming shortened V by 4 bases and J by 1 base, and 11 bases separated the two germline ends. The CDR3 loop spans 14 amino acids. Per germline, CDR1 MNHNY and CDR2 SVGAGI (reference sequence).

This clone was picked up a small number of times. This chain joins TRBV29-1 and TRBJ2-3; possible D gene TRBD2, 5 bases. The CDR3 has 11 amino acids. Trimming pared 6 bases from V and 6 bases from J, leaving 10 bases between. From germline, CDR1 is SQVTM and CDR2 ANQGSEA. This chain's CDR3 is CSVELADTQYF. In DNA form, the CDR3 reads TGCAGCGTCGAGTTAGCGGATACGCAGTATTTT.

This clone has a handful of counts. The genes are TRBV7-2 and TRBJ2-7, with D possibly matching TRBD1 (5 bases). Trimming removed 1 base from V and 3 bases from J, with 16 bases in between. CDR3 length equals 16 residues. The germline V gene encodes CDR1 SGHTA and CDR2 FQGNSA. CDR3 in DNA: TGTGCCAGCAGCTTAGTGGCAGGGCCACTAAGCTACGAGCAGTACTTC. Protein product: CASSLVAGPLSYEQYF.

This chain connects TRBV28 to TRBJ1-5; TRBD1 is a possible D gene (5 bases). Trimming removed 2 bases from V and 0 bases from J, with 11 bases in between. Germline V gene lookup returns CDR1 MDHEN and CDR2 SYDVKM. CDR3 size: 16 residues. The CDR3 loop is CASSLLGRYSNQPQHF. In DNA form, the CDR3 reads TGTGCCAGCAGTTTACTGGGGCGGTATAGCAATCAGCCCCAGCATTTT.

The rearrangement joins TRBV25-1 to TRBJ2-3; D is unresolved. The germline V gene encodes CDR1 MGHDK and CDR2 SYGVNS. This CDR3 has 13 amino acids. The V end lost 6 bases, the J end lost 4 bases, and 11 bases lay between the germline ends. In nucleotides, the CDR3 is TGTGCCAGCAGAAATCAGTTCCCAGATACGCAGTATTTT. As protein: CASRNQFPDTQYF.

The J gene is TRBJ2-7, the V gene TRBV4-3, with 7 bases identical to TRBD1. CDR1 is LGHNA, CDR2 YSLEER, per germline. The junction had 0 bases not matched to a gene; V was cut back by 3 bases and J by 1 base. The CDR3 extends over 13 amino acids. CDR3 protein: CASSHRGSYEQYF. In DNA, the CDR3 is TGCGCCAGCAGCCACAGGGGGTCCTACGAGCAGTACTTC.

The chain couples TRBV28 to TRBJ2-7; no clear D gene. The CDR3 contains 14 residues. Per the germline V gene, CDR1 is MDHEN and CDR2 is SYDVKM. Trimming left V 6 bases short and J 2 bases short, with 14 bases between. This CDR3 reads CASSHTSSPYEQYF. The CDR3 DNA reads as TGTGCCAGCAGCCATACTTCCTCCCCCTACGAGCAGTACTTC.

The chain is built from TRBV29-1 and TRBJ2-3, with D perhaps being TRBD1 or TRBD2 (5 bases each). The CDR3 spans 11 residues. Trimming removed 6 bases from V and 5 bases from J, with 9 bases in between. Germline loops: CDR1 SQVTM, CDR2 ANQGSEA. The CDR3 DNA sequence: TGCAGCGTCGAGGGGATAGATACGCAGTATTTT. It codes for CSVEGIDTQYF.

This clone was counted between two and nine times. V is TRBV28 and J is TRBJ1-5; D gene unclear. The CDR3 is 12 residues long. The germline V and J ends were trimmed by 2 bases and 5 bases, with 4 bases remaining between them. CDR1 MDHEN and CDR2 SYDVKM come from the germline V gene. CDR3 DNA sequence: TGTGCCAGCAGTTTAGTAGATCAGCCCCAGCATTTT. Encoded protein: CASSLVDQPQHF.

The V and J genes are TRBV11-2 and TRBJ2-1; 8 bases agree with TRBD2. Germline assignment: CDR1 SGHAT and CDR2 FQNNGV. J lost 7 bases, V lost 5 bases, and 13 bases had no gene match. The CDR3 is made up of 16 amino acids. The CDR3, as DNA: TGTGCCAGCAGCCTATTGGGGACTAGATGGGTAAATGAGCAGTTCTTC. Protein: CASSLLGTRWVNEQFF.

The rearrangement joins TRBV11-3 to TRBJ1-6, with a weak D call TRBD1 (5 bases). The CDR3 has 18 amino acids. Germline CDR1 reads SGHNT; CDR2 reads YENEEA. With 3 bases removed from V and 5 bases from J, the gap between germline ends came to 20 bases. The CDR3 loop reads CASSFAGPYEPHNSPLHF. The DNA of the CDR3 is TGTGCCAGCAGCTTCGCGGGACCCTATGAACCCCATAATTCACCCCTCCACTTT.

This clone was seen only a few times. The chain combines TRBV28 with TRBJ2-2; D ambiguous. The V end lost 3 bases, the J end lost 3 bases, and 11 bases lay between the germline ends. CDR3 length equals 15 residues. Germline V gives CDR1 MDHEN, CDR2 SYDVKM. The CDR3, as DNA: TGTGCCAGCAGTTTCCTCCAGGTGGACACCGGGGAGCTGTTTTTT. Translated, it gives CASSFLQVDTGELFF.

The chain carries TRBV7-3 and TRBJ1-2; TRBD1 is a possible D gene (6 bases). The CDR3 contains 13 residues. Trimming shortened V by 5 bases and J by 5 bases, and 12 bases separated the two germline ends. Germline values: CDR1 SGHTA, CDR2 FQGTGA. The DNA of the CDR3 is TGTGCCAGCAGCCCGGGGCAGGGGTATGGCTACACCTTC. Its protein product is CASSPGQGYGYTF.

The CDR3 coding sequence is TGCAGCGTGAGGGACAGGGGTTCTGGCTACACCTTC. It yields the protein CSVRDRGSGYTF. This rearrangement joins TRBV29-1 to TRBJ1-2, with 10 bases aligning to TRBD1. Germline V gene lookup returns CDR1 SQVTM and CDR2 ANQGSEA. J gave up 7 bases and V 6 bases, and 5 bases lay outside the gene matches. The CDR3 covers 12 residues.

The rearrangement joins TRBV29-1 to TRBJ2-7, with TRBD1 as a possible D gene (7 bases). V was shortened by 3 bases and J by 0 bases, with 18 bases between the two germline ends. The CDR3 consists of 16 residues. Germline V gene lookup returns CDR1 SQVTM and CDR2 ANQGSEA. CDR3: CSVEMGSGGHSYEQYF. CDR3 nucleotide sequence: TGCAGCGTTGAGATGGGCTCAGGGGGGCACTCCTACGAGCAGTACTTC.

The rearrangement links TRBV29-1 to TRBJ1-1; tentative D call: TRBD1 (6 bases). V lost 6 bases and J lost 1, with 12 bases in between. The CDR3 is made up of 13 amino acids. Looked up from germline, CDR1 is SQVTM and CDR2 is ANQGSEA. DNA of the CDR3: TGCAGCGTAAACAAAGGGGGGAACACTGAAGCTTTCTTT. As protein: CSVNKGGNTEAFF.

The table lists this clone with many counts. The genes are TRBV11-2 and TRBJ2-1; D ambiguous. The CDR3 length is 11 residues. CDR1 SGHAT and CDR2 FQNNGV come from the germline V gene. The germline V and J ends were trimmed by 5 bases and 4 bases, with 3 bases remaining between them. CDR3 residues: CASSRYNEQFF. In nucleotides, the CDR3 is TGTGCCAGCAGCCGTTACAATGAGCAGTTCTTC. Full variable domain (missing parts from reference TRBV11-2 and TRBJ2-1): EAGVAQSPRYKIIEKRQSVAFWCNPISGHATLYWYQQILGQGPKLLIQFQNNGVVDDSQLPKDRFSAERLKGVDSTLKIQPAKLEDSAVYLCASSRYNEQFFGPGTRLTVL.

Only a few counts were recorded for this clone. The chain recombines TRBV29-1 with TRBJ2-3; D remains unclear. There are 14 residues in the CDR3. Trimming took 7 bases from V and 2 from J, leaving 16 bases between them. Germline lookup yields CDR1 SQVTM and CDR2 ANQGSEA. The DNA of the CDR3 is TGCAGCGCTGATGACTGGGTTAACACAGATACGCAGTATTTT. Translating it yields CSADDWVNTDTQYF.

As DNA, the CDR3 is TGCGCCAGCAGCCCGGGCCCAGGCGGCAATCAGCCCCAGCATTTT. This gives the protein CASSPGPGGNQPQHF. The chain carries TRBV4-1 and TRBJ1-5; D is undetermined. The CDR3 extends over 15 amino acids. Germline CDR1 reads MGHRA; CDR2 reads YSYEKL. Trimming took off 4 bases at V and 2 bases at J, with 12 bases between the two ends.